This T cell receptor beta chain emerged from a study of molecular identifiers for immune sequencing clone quantification. Study-wide context: Replicate RNA came from approximately 20,000 or 100,000 naive CD8 cells and was split five ways, and four parts were sequenced.

V was shortened by 5 bases and J by 8 bases, with 16 bases between the two germline ends. This CDR3 comprises 14 residues. Germline CDR1 is SGHTA and CDR2 is FQGTGA. Study-wide points: Whereas clones above 20 RNA copies held under 1% of naive-cell molecules, they held over 97% of effector molecules.

This clonotype occurred many times. Its target is not known. It was from about 19,000 to 1,100,000 sorted cells, with 10%, 30% or 50% RNA, that naive CD8 libraries came. Naive CD8 T cells were picked out by sorting for CD8+CD4-CCR7+CD45RA+. TCRdb reprocessed the PCR reads via MiXCR and lists one record per CDR3 protein. Among just under 650,000 distinct CDR3 sequences listed, just under 20% were seen once. The chain uses TRBV7-3 and TRBJ2-1; D is perhaps TRBD1 (5 bases). The sequenced sample was naive CD8+ T cells from blood, with Jurkat cell RNA spiked in. Specified subset: FACS-sorted CD8+CD4-CCR7+CD45RA+ naive T cells. This clonotype was obtained from a human donor in good health. Some libraries in this study had Jurkat cell RNA spiked in. This chain's CDR3 is CASSPQGRYDEQFF. CDR3 DNA: TGTGCCAGCAGCCCCCAGGGTAGGTACGATGAGCAGTTCTTC.